These 18 T cell receptor beta chains originate from one sample sequenced in a study of blood T cell repertoires in COVID-19. Libraries were prepared by immunoSEQ multiplex PCR; TCRdb keeps only in-frame clonotypes and omits some of them. The sample carries over 100,000 clones, 80% to 90% recorded once. The sample was peripheral blood. The receptors were gathered from an elderly woman with active or convalescent COVID-19.

This chain uses TRBV9 with TRBJ1-3, with 7 positions matching TRBD1. Germline V gene lookup returns CDR1 SGDLS and CDR2 YYNGEE. The CDR3 runs to 17 residues. Unmatched junction bases numbered 10, after V lost 4 bases and J lost 0 bases. The DNA of the CDR3 is TGTGCCAGCAGCATCGGGACAGATCTCCTCTCTGGAAACACCATATATTTT. It translates to CASSIGTDLLSGNTIYF.

This clone came up many times. V and J are TRBV20-1 and TRBJ1-1; D uncertain. Looked up from germline, CDR1 is DFQATT and CDR2 is SNEGSKA (reference sequence). The V gene lost 3 bases and the J gene lost 1 base, with 9 bases spanning the gap. The CDR3 is 13 amino acids. In DNA form, the CDR3 reads TGCAGTGCTAGTCAATCGGGGAACACTGAAGCTTTCTTT. It translates to CSASQSGNTEAFF.

J is TRBJ2-1 and V is TRBV9; no clear D gene. The germline gives CDR1 SGDLS, CDR2 YYNGEE. There are 15 residues in the CDR3. V shed 6 bases and J shed 0 bases, with 13 bases lying between them. CDR3 sequence (DNA): TGTGCCAGCACCCCCTTGCGGAGCTCCTACAATGAGCAGTTCTTC. Translated, it gives CASTPLRSSYNEQFF.

The V call is TRBV20-1, the J call TRBJ2-5; D is undetermined. Germline CDR1 reads DFQATT; CDR2 reads SNEGSKA (reference sequence). Trimming took off 6 bases at V and 1 base at J, with 3 bases between the two ends. This CDR3 comprises 10 residues. The CDR3 loop reads CSALQETQYF. The CDR3 DNA reads TGCAGTGCCCTCCAAGAGACCCAGTACTTC.

The rearrangement joins TRBV28 to TRBJ2-6, with D tentatively TRBD2 (6 bases). Germline-derived CDR1 and CDR2 are MDHEN and SYDVKM. CDR3 length equals 17 residues. The V end was cut by 3 bases, the J end by 0 bases, with 12 bases between. The CDR3 nucleotides are TGTGCCAGCAGTTTGTTCCTTAGCGGCTCTGGGGCCAACGTCCTGACTTTC. Translation: CASSLFLSGSGANVLTF.

Comments on this clone: Relative to the germline gene, one junction end is altered; a read error may explain this. The chain has TRBV7-7 and TRBJ2-2; tentative D call: TRBD2 (5 bases). This CDR3 is built from 15 residues. The V gene's germline CDR1 is SSHAT and CDR2 FNYEAQ (reference sequence). CDR3 residues: CASSLQTRGTGELFF. CDR3 in DNA: TGTGCTAGCAGCTTGCAGACCAGAGGGACCGGGGAGCTGTTTTTT.

This clone was counted only a few times. CDR3 sequence: CASSLRQGAYNEQFF. The CDR3 region has the DNA TGTGCCAGCAGTCTGAGACAGGGGGCCTACAATGAGCAGTTCTTC. The chain employs TRBV6-2 or TRBV6-3 and TRBJ2-1, with 9 bases identical to TRBD1. Germline V lookup: CDR1 MNHEY, CDR2 SVGEGT. This CDR3 has 15 amino acids. The V and J ends lost 5 bases and 2 bases, in that order; junction bases with no gene match: 4.

The chain joins TRBV7-9 to TRBJ2-5, with a possible D match to TRBD2 (5 bases). V lost 5 bases, J lost 5 bases, and 12 bases lay in between. The CDR3 is made up of 13 amino acids. Germline CDR1 SEHNR, CDR2 FQNEAQ (reference sequence). CDR3 nucleotides: TGTGCCAGCAGCGGGTCTAGGAGGGAGACCCAGTACTTC. Its protein product is CASSGSRRETQYF. The variable domain in full, completed from reference TRBV7-9 and TRBJ2-5, reads DTGVSQNPRHKITKRGQNVTFRCDPISEHNRLYWYRQTLGQGPEFLTYFQNEAQLEKSRLLSDRFSAERPKGSFSTLEIQRTEQGDSAMYLCASSGSRRETQYFGPGTRLLVL.

The rearrangement links TRBV5-4 to TRBJ2-7; D not certain. From germline, CDR1 is SGHNT and CDR2 YYREEE (reference sequence). CDR3 size: 14 residues. V was clipped by 4 bases and J by 0 bases, with 11 bases between them. This CDR3 is CASSVTASSYEQYF. CDR3 nucleotides: TGTGCCAGCAGCGTCACCGCTAGCTCCTACGAGCAGTACTTC.

The chain has TRBV29-1 and TRBJ2-5; D call uncertain. V shed 6 bases and J shed 5 bases, with 7 bases lying between them. CDR1 and CDR2 (germline): SQVTM, ANQGSEA. The CDR3 runs 10 residues. CDR3 coding DNA: TGCAGCGTGTCGGTGGAGACCCAGTACTTC. Protein product: CSVSVETQYF. Complete variable domain (other parts from reference TRBV29-1 and TRBJ2-5): SAVISQKPSRDICQRGTSLTIQCQVDSQVTMMFWYRQQPGQSLTLIATANQGSEATYESGFVIDKFPISRPNLTFSTLTVSNMSPEDSSIYLCSVSVETQYFGPGTRLLVL.

The chain links TRBV2 to TRBJ1-5; no clear D. CDR3 length equals 15 residues. Germline assignment: CDR1 SNHLY and CDR2 FYNNEI. V was cut by 4 bases and J by 2 bases, with 12 bases left in between. This CDR3 is CASSVSGLGNQPQHF. CDR3 coding DNA: TGTGCCAGCAGTGTATCCGGGTTAGGCAATCAGCCCCAGCATTTT.

The V call is TRBV7-3, the J call TRBJ2-6, with 10 bases aligning to TRBD1. This CDR3 contains 19 residues. V was clipped by 5 bases and J by 2 bases; unmatched bases: 12. Germline V gene sequence: CDR1 SGHTA, CDR2 FQGTGA. The chain's CDR3 is CASSLFAGTGAPGANVLTF. The CDR3 nucleotides are TGTGCCAGCAGCCTCTTCGCCGGGACAGGGGCCCCTGGGGCCAACGTCCTGACTTTC.

The genes are TRBV3-1 (or the pseudogene TRBV3-2) and TRBJ1-1; TRBD1 matches 9 bases. CDR1 LGHDT and CDR2 YNNKEL come from the germline V gene (reference sequence). CDR3 length: 14 amino acids. V lost 2 bases to trimming and J lost 4 bases; unmatched junction nucleotides: 2. Written as DNA, the CDR3 is TGTGCCAGCAGCCAATCGACAGGGGGCACTGAAGCTTTCTTT. Amino acid sequence: CASSQSTGGTEAFF.

V gene TRBV5-5 combines with J gene TRBJ1-1, with D possibly matching TRBD1 (5 bases). This CDR3 comprises 13 residues. V gave up 2 bases and J gave up 4 bases, with 9 bases separating them. From germline, CDR1 is SGHKS and CDR2 YYEKEE (reference sequence). The CDR3 DNA is TGTGCCAGCAGCTTTCAGGGAGGCACTGAAGCTTTCTTT. Residues: CASSFQGGTEAFF.

This clone came up once. The chain is built from TRBV7-9 and TRBJ2-7, with 7 bases matching TRBD2. After removal of 5 bases from V and 1 base from J, the junction contained 8 bases not matched to a gene. This CDR3 has 15 residues. Germline CDR1 is SEHNR and CDR2 is FQNEAQ (reference sequence). In DNA, the CDR3 is TGTGCCAGCAGCCCCCTACCAGCGGGATCCTACGAGCAGTACTTC. Translating it yields CASSPLPAGSYEQYF.

This clone has more than one count but fewer than ten. The rearrangement joins TRBV13 to TRBJ2-7, with 8 bases matching TRBD2. CDR3 length: 15 amino acids. Germline CDR1 and CDR2: PRHDT and FYEKMQ (reference sequence). The J segment lost 3 bases and the V segment lost 5 bases, leaving 9 bases of the junction unmatched. The DNA for the CDR3 is TGTGCCAGCAGCCCATTGATAGCGGGAAGCTACGAGCAGTACTTC. Its translation is CASSPLIAGSYEQYF.

The chain has TRBV7-9 and TRBJ2-5; perhaps TRBD1 as D (6 bases). V was clipped by 5 bases and J by 5 bases, with 15 bases between them. There are 14 residues in the CDR3. CDR1 and CDR2 from the germline V gene are SEHNR and FQNEAQ (reference sequence). The CDR3 loop is CASSPYTGHETQYF. CDR3 DNA sequence: TGTGCCAGCAGCCCCTATACGGGACACGAGACCCAGTACTTC. The whole variable domain, remainder taken from reference TRBV7-9 and TRBJ2-5, is DTGVSQNPRHKITKRGQNVTFRCDPISEHNRLYWYRQTLGQGPEFLTYFQNEAQLEKSRLLSDRFSAERPKGSFSTLEIQRTEQGDSAMYLCASSPYTGHETQYFGPGTRLLVL.

The chain couples TRBV4-1 to TRBJ1-2; 8 bases fit TRBD1. Losses at the gene ends were 0 bases for V and 8 bases for J; bases not matched to a gene: 11. Germline CDR1 MGHRA, CDR2 YSYEKL. The CDR3 length is 16 residues. CDR3: CASSQESAGQGGGYTF. The CDR3 region has the DNA TGCGCCAGCAGCCAAGAATCAGCCGGACAGGGAGGGGGCTACACCTTC.